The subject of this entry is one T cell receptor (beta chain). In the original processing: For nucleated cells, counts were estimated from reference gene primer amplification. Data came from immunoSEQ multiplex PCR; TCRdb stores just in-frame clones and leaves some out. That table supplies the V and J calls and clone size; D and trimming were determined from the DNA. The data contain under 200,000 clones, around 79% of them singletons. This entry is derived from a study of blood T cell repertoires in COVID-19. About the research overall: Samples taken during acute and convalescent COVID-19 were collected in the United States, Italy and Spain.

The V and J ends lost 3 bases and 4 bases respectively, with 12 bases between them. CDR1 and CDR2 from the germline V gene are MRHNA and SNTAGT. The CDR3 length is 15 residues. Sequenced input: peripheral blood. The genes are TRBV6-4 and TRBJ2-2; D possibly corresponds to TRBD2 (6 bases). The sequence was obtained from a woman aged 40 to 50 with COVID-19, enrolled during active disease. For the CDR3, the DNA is TGTGCCAGCAGTGATGTCGGGAGAGGCACCGGGGAGCTGTTTTTT. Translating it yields CASSDVGRGTGELFF.